This T cell receptor (beta chain) originates from a study of blood T cell repertoires in COVID-19. Sequenced by immunoSEQ multiplex PCR; TCRdb stores in-frame clones only, minus some. Of about 68,000 clones detected, 87% appear once; the ten largest clones hold around 3.6%. Patients in Seattle were enrolled during active infection, then followed longitudinally. Sequenced sample: peripheral blood. This TCR was sampled from a woman aged 50 to 60 with COVID-19, enrolled during active disease.

The CDR3, as DNA: TGTGCCAGCAGCGCCGTCCCGGGATCTAAGGGGACCCAGTACTTC. Translated, it gives CASSAVPGSKGTQYF. The chain couples TRBV9 to TRBJ2-5; D may be TRBD2 (5 bases). The CDR3 has 15 residues. CDR1 and CDR2 from the germline V gene are SGDLS and YYNGEE. V was clipped by 3 bases and J by 7 bases, with 19 bases between them.